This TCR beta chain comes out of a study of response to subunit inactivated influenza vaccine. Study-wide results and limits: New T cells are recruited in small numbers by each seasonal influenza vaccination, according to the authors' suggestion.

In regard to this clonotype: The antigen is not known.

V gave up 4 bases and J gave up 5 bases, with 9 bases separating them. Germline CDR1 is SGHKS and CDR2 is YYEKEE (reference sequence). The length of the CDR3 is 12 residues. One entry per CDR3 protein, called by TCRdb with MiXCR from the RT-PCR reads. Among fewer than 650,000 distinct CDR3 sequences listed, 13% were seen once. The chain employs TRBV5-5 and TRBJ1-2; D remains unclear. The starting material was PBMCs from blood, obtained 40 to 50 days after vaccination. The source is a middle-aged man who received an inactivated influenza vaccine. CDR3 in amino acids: CASSPRRYGYTF. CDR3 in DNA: TGTGCCAGCAGCCCCCGGAGGTATGGCTACACCTTC.